These T cell receptor beta chains were read from a single sample in a study of blood T cell repertoires in COVID-19. Repertoires were generated with immunoSEQ multiplex PCR, while TCRdb's copy carries only in-frame clones and drops some. The data hold under 250,000 clones, with around four fifths observed a single time. The sample taken for sequencing was peripheral blood. The receptors were sampled from a woman aged 70-85 years with active or convalescent COVID-19. Both conserved end residues are part of each CDR3. The D gene is left open where the match is weak. Clone sizes are given selectively: once, few, many, or a class where the clone is expanded.

V gene	clone size	J gene	D gene	CDR3 protein
TRBV2	.	TRBJ1-4	.	CASTGGAGHNEKLFF
TRBV18	.	TRBJ1-2	TRBD1	CASSPDRVNYGYTF
TRBV7-6	.	TRBJ1-1	.	CANNEKVNTEAFF
TRBV10-1	few	TRBJ1-2	.	CASRGKANYGYTF
TRBV11-2	.	TRBJ1-5	.	CASSPGRGNQPQHF
TRBV19	.	TRBJ2-1	.	CASSIGNREGEQFF
TRBV7-8	.	TRBJ2-3	.	CASSLRQNWDTQYF
TRBV5-1	.	TRBJ2-1	TRBD2	CASSLLQLAAFNEQFF
TRBV18	.	TRBJ2-3	TRBD2	CASSPRTSGTDTQYF
TRBV28	.	TRBJ1-2	.	CASSPANYGYTF
TRBV30	.	TRBJ1-5	TRBD1	CAWSRRTGGINQPQHF
TRBV7-3	.	TRBJ2-3	TRBD2	CASSSGLAPDTQYF
TRBV27	.	TRBJ2-7	.	CASSLSNYHEQYF
TRBV15	.	TRBJ2-4	TRBD2	CATSRVRRTSGTNKNIQYF
TRBV21-1	.	TRBJ1-4	.	CASSYQIRSTNEKLFF
TRBV2	few	TRBJ2-7	TRBD2	CASKGTSGSDEQYF
TRBV6-6	once	TRBJ1-3	.	CASSPGGYGNTIYF
TRBV3-1/TRBV3-2	.	TRBJ2-2	TRBD2	CASSQAGGAGELFF
TRBV28	few	TRBJ2-6	.	CASSFYYQGVGSGANVLTF
TRBV9	.	TRBJ2-3	.	CASSVAFGALTDTQYF
TRBV5-1	few	TRBJ2-5	.	CASSLASTSKETQYF
TRBV28	.	TRBJ1-6	.	CASNLSGQNNSPLHF
TRBV4-3	once	TRBJ1-3	TRBD1	CASSLTGGRGNTIYF
TRBV19	.	TRBJ2-2	.	CASSRRGWSNTGELFF
TRBV19	.	TRBJ2-3	.	CASSSYSTYTDTQYF
TRBV12-3/TRBV12-4	.	TRBJ1-2	.	CASSSLANYGYTF
TRBV6-4	.	TRBJ1-5	.	CASSDTGYSNQPQHF
TRBV19	.	TRBJ1-5	TRBD1	CASSTTGTGFLAQHF
TRBV30	.	TRBJ1-1	.	CAWSLRQNEAFF
TRBV24-1	.	TRBJ2-7	TRBD1	CATSDTGTGSPSEQYF
TRBV5-1	.	TRBJ2-3	TRBD2	CASSLGLAGGPTDTQYF
TRBV30	.	TRBJ1-6	.	CAWSGGRGYNSPLHF
TRBV30	.	TRBJ2-1	.	CAWRGWVHGDEQFF
TRBV7-9	few	TRBJ1-4	.	CASSLRGARYEKLFF
TRBV5-1	.	TRBJ2-7	TRBD2	CASSPGTRGTYEQYF
TRBV18	.	TRBJ2-7	.	CASSTSRTPSYEQYF
TRBV29-1	.	TRBJ2-6	.	CTEAYGTAGANVLTF
TRBV11-3	.	TRBJ1-5	.	CASSLGAQGNHNQPQHF
TRBV19	.	TRBJ1-5	.	CASMRVGLNQPQHF
TRBV30	.	TRBJ1-5	.	CAWSLAEFQPQHF
TRBV12-3/TRBV12-4	.	TRBJ1-1	.	CASSFSGGTEAFF
TRBV3-1/TRBV3-2	.	TRBJ1-4	.	CASSGGLSNEKLFF
TRBV7-2	.	TRBJ1-4	TRBD1	CASSTGQGQKLFF
TRBV11-2	.	TRBJ2-7	.	CASSPPRQYEQYF
TRBV7-2	once	TRBJ2-3	TRBD2	CASSLASGGYTDTQYF
TRBV5-1	.	TRBJ1-3	.	CASSFQDFSGNTIYF
TRBV3-1/TRBV3-2	.	TRBJ2-3	.	CASSQATETDTQYF
TRBV2	.	TRBJ1-2	TRBD1	CASRRTGEDGYTF
TRBV6-5	.	TRBJ2-5	.	CASSSAVQETQYF
TRBV7-8	.	TRBJ2-1	TRBD2	CASSLTQTSRTYNEQFF
TRBV30	.	TRBJ1-4	.	CAWSVQGVGREKLFF
TRBV5-8	.	TRBJ2-5	TRBD1	CASSLGKQGARGETQYF
TRBV9	.	TRBJ1-4	.	CASSRRRFGEKLFF